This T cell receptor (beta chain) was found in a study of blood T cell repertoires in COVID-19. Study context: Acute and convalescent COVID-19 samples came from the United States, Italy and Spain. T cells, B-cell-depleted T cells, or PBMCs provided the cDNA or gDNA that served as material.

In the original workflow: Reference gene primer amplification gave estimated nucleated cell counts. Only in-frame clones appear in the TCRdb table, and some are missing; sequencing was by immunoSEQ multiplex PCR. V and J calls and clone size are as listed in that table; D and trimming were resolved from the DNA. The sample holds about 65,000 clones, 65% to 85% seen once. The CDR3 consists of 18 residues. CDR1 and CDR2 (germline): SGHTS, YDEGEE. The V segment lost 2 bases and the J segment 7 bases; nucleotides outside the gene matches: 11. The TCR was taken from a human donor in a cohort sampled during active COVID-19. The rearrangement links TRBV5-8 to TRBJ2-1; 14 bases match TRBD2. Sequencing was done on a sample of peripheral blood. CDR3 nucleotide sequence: TGTGCCAGCAGCTTCCCCAAGACTAGCGGGGGGGCCATTAATGAGCAGTTCTTC. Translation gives CASSFPKTSGGAINEQFF.